What follows is one TCR beta chain and its context. The antigen is undetermined. The data derive from a study of cytomegalovirus exposure and HLA in healthy donors. Use of 60 Vbeta and 13 Jbeta primers characterized the PCR. TCRdb keeps only in-frame clones here, not all; method: immunoSEQ multiplex PCR. The data show some 150,000 clones, over 75% seen once. CDR1 is MDHEN and CDR2 is SYDVKM in the germline V gene. J lost 7 bases, V lost 2 bases, and 8 bases had no gene match. The CDR3 loop spans 16 amino acids. Findings and limits, study-wide: Sequencing artifact likely explains a cluster of highly shared sequence variants. Presence/absence analyses treated sequencing depth as roughly uniform across donors.

Sample: PBMCs. This chain uses TRBV28 with TRBJ2-4; 10 nucleotides match TRBD1. The sequence was collected from a female donor in good health and CMV-seronegative. Here the CDR3 reads CASSLPGQGVWNIQYF. The CDR3 DNA reads as TGTGCCAGCAGTTTACCTGGACAGGGGGTCTGGAACATTCAGTACTTC.